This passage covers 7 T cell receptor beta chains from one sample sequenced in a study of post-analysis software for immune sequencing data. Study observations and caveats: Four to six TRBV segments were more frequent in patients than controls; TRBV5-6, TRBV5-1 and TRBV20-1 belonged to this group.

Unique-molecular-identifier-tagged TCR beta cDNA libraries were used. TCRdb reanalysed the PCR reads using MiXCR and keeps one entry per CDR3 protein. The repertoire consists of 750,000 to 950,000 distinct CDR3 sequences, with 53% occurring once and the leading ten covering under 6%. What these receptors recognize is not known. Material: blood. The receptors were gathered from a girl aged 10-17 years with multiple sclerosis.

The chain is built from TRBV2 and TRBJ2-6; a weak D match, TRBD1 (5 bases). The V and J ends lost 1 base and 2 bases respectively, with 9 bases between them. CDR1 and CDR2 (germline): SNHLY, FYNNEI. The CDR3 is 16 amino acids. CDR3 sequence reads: CASSEVSRAGANVLTF. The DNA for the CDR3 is TGTGCCAGCAGTGAAGTATCCAGGGCTGGGGCCAACGTCCTGACTTTC.

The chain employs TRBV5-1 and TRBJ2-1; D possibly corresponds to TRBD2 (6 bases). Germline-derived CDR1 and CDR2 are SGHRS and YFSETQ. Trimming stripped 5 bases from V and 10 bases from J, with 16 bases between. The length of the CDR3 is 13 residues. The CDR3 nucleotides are TGCGCCAGCAGGACTAGTGCCTCCTACGAGCAGTTCTTC. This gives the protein CASRTSASYEQFF.

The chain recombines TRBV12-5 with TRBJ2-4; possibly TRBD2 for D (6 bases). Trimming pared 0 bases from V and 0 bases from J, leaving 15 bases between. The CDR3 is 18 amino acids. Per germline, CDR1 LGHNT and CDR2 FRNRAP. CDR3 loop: CASGLVARAGRAKNIQYF. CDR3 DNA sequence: TGTGCTAGTGGTTTGGTGGCCCGGGCGGGACGAGCCAAAAACATTCAGTACTTC.

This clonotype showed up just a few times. In DNA, the CDR3 is TGCGCCAGCAGCCCCGCCCCCTCCGGGACTAGCGGGATCGACATTCAGTACTTC. Protein sequence: CASSPAPSGTSGIDIQYF. The J gene is TRBJ2-4, the V gene TRBV4-1; 13 bases agree with TRBD2. With V trimmed by 4 bases and J by 8 bases, 14 bases remained unmatched. The CDR3 covers 18 residues. Germline V lookup: CDR1 MGHRA, CDR2 YSYEKL.

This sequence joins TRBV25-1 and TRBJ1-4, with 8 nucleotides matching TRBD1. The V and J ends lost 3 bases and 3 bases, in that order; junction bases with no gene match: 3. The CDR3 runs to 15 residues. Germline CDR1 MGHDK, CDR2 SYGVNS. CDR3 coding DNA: TGTGCCAGCAGTGAGATGGGACAGGCTAATGAAAAACTGTTTTTT. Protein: CASSEMGQANEKLFF.

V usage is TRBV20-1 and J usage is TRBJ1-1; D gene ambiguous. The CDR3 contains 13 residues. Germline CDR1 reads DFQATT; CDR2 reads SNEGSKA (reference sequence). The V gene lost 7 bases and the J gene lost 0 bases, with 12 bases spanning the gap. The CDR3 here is CSGSSWVNTEAFF. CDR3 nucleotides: TGCAGTGGCTCTAGCTGGGTGAACACTGAAGCTTTCTTT.

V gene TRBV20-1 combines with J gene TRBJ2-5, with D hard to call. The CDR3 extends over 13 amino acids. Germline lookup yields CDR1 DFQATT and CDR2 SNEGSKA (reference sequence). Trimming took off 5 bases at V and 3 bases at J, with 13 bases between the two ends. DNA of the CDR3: TGCAGTGCTCGGTACCCAGTAAAAGAGACCCAGTACTTC. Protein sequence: CSARYPVKETQYF.